This is a list of T cell receptor beta chains from one sample in a study of blood T cell repertoires in COVID-19. TCRdb's table, derived via immunoSEQ multiplex PCR, lists solely in-frame clones and lacks some. The top ten hold 0.95% to 1.2% of the sample, which has hundreds of thousands of clones, roughly nine tenths seen once. The sequencing sample was made of PBMCs or T cells enriched from blood (not recorded which). The receptors here all came from a man aged 25 to 40 who had recovered from COVID-19. CDR3s include the opening cysteine and the closing phenylalanine or tryptophan. The D gene is left open where the match is weak. Clone size is not always given. Where it is, it says once, few, many or a class for expanded clones.

>TRBJ2-2|.|.|TRBV12-3/TRBV12-4
TGTGCCAGCAGTTTTCAGGGCACCGGGGAGCTGTTTTTT
CASSFQGTGELFF
>TRBJ2-6|.|.|TRBV19
TGTGCCAGTACCGGGGAGCCTGGGGCCAACGTCCTGACTTTC
CASTGEPGANVLTF
>TRBJ2-5|.|TRBD2|TRBV7-8
TGTGCCAGCCTGACGGGACTAGCGGGAGTGGGGGAGACCCAGTACTTC
CASLTGLAGVGETQYF
>TRBJ1-2|once|.|TRBV28
TGTGCCAGCAGTTTCCAGGGCTATGGCTACACCTTC
CASSFQGYGYTF
>TRBJ1-3|.|.|TRBV5-1
TGCGCCAGCAGCTTGGCGGTACTGCGCTCTGGAAACACCATATATTTT
CASSLAVLRSGNTIYF
>TRBJ2-5|.|.|TRBV6-5
TGTGCCAGCAGCCAGGCGGAGACCCAGTACTTC
CASSQAETQYF
>TRBJ2-2|.|TRBD1|TRBV11-1
TGTGCCAGCAGCTCAAGGACAGGGGCGAACACCGGGGAGCTGTTTTTT
CASSSRTGANTGELFF
>TRBJ1-3|.|TRBD1|TRBV5-5
TGTGCCAGCAGTAGGGACAGGGGTGGAAACACCATATATTTT
CASSRDRGGNTIYF
>TRBJ2-1|.|TRBD2|TRBV18
TGTGCCAGCTCACCACCGGCTAGCGGGCTCTCCTACAATGAGCAGTTCTTC
CASSPPASGLSYNEQFF
>TRBJ2-3|.|.|TRBV2
TGTGCCAGCAGGGGCGGGACTTACTCCACAGATACGCAGTATTTT
CASRGGTYSTDTQYF
>TRBJ2-7|.|TRBD2|TRBV10-3
TGTGCCATCCAAGAGCGGGACTCCTACGAGCAGTACTTC
CAIQERDSYEQYF
>TRBJ1-2|once|.|TRBV10-3
TGTGCCATCTCGGCAGGAAATAACTATGGCTACACCTTC
CAISAGNNYGYTF
>TRBJ2-1|.|TRBD2|TRBV6-5
TGTGCCAGCAGAGAGGGACTAGCGGGAGTGAATGAGCAGTTCTTC
CASREGLAGVNEQFF
>TRBJ1-1|.|TRBD1|TRBV29-1
TGCAGCGTTGAAAAGGGGGCCGGAGGAGCTTTCTTT
CSVEKGAGGAFF
>TRBJ2-1|.|.|TRBV30
TGTGCCTGCCAAAAAGGAGCTAATGAGCAGTTCTTC
CACQKGANEQFF
>TRBJ2-7|.|TRBD2|TRBV12-5
TGTGCTAGTGGTTTGGGAACATCGGGACTAGCGGCCACCTACGAGCAGTACTTC
CASGLGTSGLAATYEQYF
>TRBJ2-1|.|TRBD2|TRBV7-8
TGTGCCAGCAGTCAGGGGACTAGCCACGGCGCAAATGAGCAGTTCTTC
CASSQGTSHGANEQFF
>TRBJ2-1|.|TRBD2|TRBV30
TGTGCCTGGGACCCAGGGCGAAGTGGCGGGAGAAGTTCCTACAATGAGCAGTTCTTC
CAWDPGRSGGRSSYNEQFF
>TRBJ2-7|.|TRBD1|TRBV7-8
TGTGCCAGCAGCTTCCCCCGGGACAGCTCCTACGAGCAGTACTTC
CASSFPRDSSYEQYF
>TRBJ2-2|.|.|TRBV11-2
TGTGCCAGCAGCTTAATGCAGGGCCCCACCGGGGAGCTGTTTTTT
CASSLMQGPTGELFF
>TRBJ2-3|.|TRBD1|TRBV10-1
TGCGCCAGCAGTGGAGGGTCAGGGGGCTCAGATACGCAGTATTTT
CASSGGSGGSDTQYF
>TRBJ2-7|.|.|TRBV5-8
TGTGCCAGCAGCTTGGCGGGGTCCTACGAGCAGTACTTC
CASSLAGSYEQYF
>TRBJ2-5|.|TRBD2|TRBV5-1
TGCGCCAGCAGCTTGGAGGCGGGAGTCCAAGAGACCCAGTACTTC
CASSLEAGVQETQYF
>TRBJ2-2|.|.|TRBV5-1
TGCGCCAGCAGCTTGGCTCCGAGCCGGGCCGGGGAGCTGTTTTTT
CASSLAPSRAGELFF
>TRBJ1-6|once|.|TRBV2
TGTGCCAGCAGTGAAAATCGTAATTCACCCCTCCACTTT
CASSENRNSPLHF
>TRBJ1-2|.|.|TRBV10-3
TGTGCCATCAGTGAGTCGGAGGTAAACTATGGCTACACCTTC
CAISESEVNYGYTF
>TRBJ2-2|once|.|TRBV19
TGTGCCAGTAGTCCGACTAAAGACACCGGGGAGCTGTTTTTT
CASSPTKDTGELFF
>TRBJ2-1|.|.|TRBV2
TGTGCCAGCAGTGAAGCTCAAGTCGGCAATGAGCAGTTCTTC
CASSEAQVGNEQFF
>TRBJ1-2|once|.|TRBV28
TGTGCCAGCAGTTTCCCTTTCGGACGGAGGGAGGCTTCGTATGGCTACACCTTC
CASSFPFGRREASYGYTF